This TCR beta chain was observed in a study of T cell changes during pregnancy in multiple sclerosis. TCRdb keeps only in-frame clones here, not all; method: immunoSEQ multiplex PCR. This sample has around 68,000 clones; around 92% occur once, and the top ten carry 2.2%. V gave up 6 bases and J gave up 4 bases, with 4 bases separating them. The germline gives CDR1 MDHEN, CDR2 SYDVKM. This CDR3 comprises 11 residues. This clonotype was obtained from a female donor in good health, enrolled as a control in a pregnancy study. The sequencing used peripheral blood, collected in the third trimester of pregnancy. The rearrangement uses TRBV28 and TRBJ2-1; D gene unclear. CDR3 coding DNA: TGTGCCAGCAGCAGTTACAATGAGCAGTTCTTC. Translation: CASSSYNEQFF.